The 22 T cell receptor beta chains presented below share a single source sample, sequenced in a study of persistence of HIV-infected CD4 T cells. The stimulus was lysate of CMV-infected fibroblasts, 9 to 10 ug/mL. Responding CD4+ T cells were sorted by upregulation of both CD40 ligand and CD69. These receptors have no identified antigens. Sequencing used immunoSEQ version 4 in survey mode. The data were produced by immunoSEQ multiplex PCR, yet TCRdb's version contains in-frame clones alone and is incomplete. In the table there are about 21,000 clones, around 78% of which are singletons. Specimen: CD4+ T cells sorted from PBMCs after roughly 18-hour stimulation, collected from a patient who received antiretroviral therapy. These receptors all come from an adult man with HIV who was CMV-seropositive.

This chain links TRBV11-3 with TRBJ2-2; D perhaps matches TRBD1 (6 bases). Germline CDR1 and CDR2: SGHNT and YENEEA. Deletions cut 0 bases from V and 5 bases from J, with 10 bases between. There are 15 residues in the CDR3. The CDR3 protein is CASSLDSQGTGELFF. The CDR3 DNA reads TGTGCCAGCAGCTTAGATAGCCAGGGGACCGGGGAGCTGTTTTTT.

The chain uses TRBV19 and TRBJ1-5, with D perhaps matching TRBD1 (5 bases). The V end was cut by 3 bases, the J end by 6 bases, with 21 bases between. This CDR3 contains 17 residues. CDR1 is LNHDA, CDR2 SQIVND, per germline (reference sequence). The CDR3 nucleotides read TGTGCCAGTAGTATGAGTCGAGGGAAGGGGCAAGGTCAGCCCCAGCATTTT. This encodes CASSMSRGKGQGQPQHF.

This chain connects TRBV7-9 to TRBJ2-3; D call uncertain. Germline CDR1 SEHNR, CDR2 FQNEAQ (reference sequence). This CDR3 has 14 amino acids. Trimming removed 6 bases at V and 4 bases at J, with 14 bases between. This CDR3 reads CASSFFEAADTQYF. CDR3 DNA: TGTGCCAGCAGTTTTTTCGAAGCTGCAGATACGCAGTATTTT.

Only one count was recorded for this clone. V and J are TRBV19 and TRBJ1-5; D is perhaps TRBD1 (6 bases). Germline V gene data show CDR1 as LNHDA and CDR2 as SQIVND (reference sequence). CDR3 size: 14 residues. Between the trimmed V and J ends, which lost 10 bases and 1 base, there was a span of 14 bases. The CDR3 region is CATTEGGSNQPQHF. The CDR3 DNA reads TGTGCCACCACCGAGGGGGGAAGCAATCAGCCCCAGCATTTT. Drawing the rest from reference TRBV19 and TRBJ1-5, the complete variable domain is DGGITQSPKYLFRKEGQNVTLSCEQNLNHDAMYWYRQDPGQGLRLIYYSQIVNDFQKGDIAEGYSVSREKKESFPLTVTSAQKNPTAFYLCATTEGGSNQPQHFGDGTRLSIL.

The V gene is TRBV7-2, the J gene TRBJ2-4, with D perhaps given as TRBD1 or TRBD2 (7 bases each). CDR1 SGHTA and CDR2 FQGNSA come from the germline V gene. This CDR3 has 15 amino acids. V was pared by 3 bases and J by 8 bases, with 17 bases between. This CDR3 reads CASSFRQTGRDIQYF. The CDR3 nucleotides read TGTGCCAGCAGCTTCCGCCAGACAGGGAGGGACATTCAGTACTTC.

The chain recombines TRBV3-1 (or the pseudogene TRBV3-2) with TRBJ2-6; a possible D gene is TRBD2 (6 bases). The CDR3 is 12 amino acids. Germline V gene data show CDR1 as LGHDT and CDR2 as YNNKEL (reference sequence). The germline V and J ends were trimmed by 8 bases and 7 bases, with 9 bases remaining between them. The CDR3 loop reads CASLGGANVLTF. CDR3 DNA sequence: TGTGCCAGCCTGGGGGGAGCCAACGTCCTGACTTTC.

The V and J genes are TRBV2 and TRBJ1-2, with D perhaps matching TRBD1 (5 bases). This CDR3 contains 14 residues. In germline, CDR1 is SNHLY, CDR2 FYNNEI. V was trimmed by 8 bases and J by 6 bases, leaving 19 bases between them. The CDR3 coding sequence is TGTGCCAGCTGGGGGGAAGGGGTTTTCGATGGCTACACCTTC. Translating it yields CASWGEGVFDGYTF.

This rearrangement joins TRBV28 to TRBJ2-7; possible D gene TRBD1, 5 bases. From germline, CDR1 is MDHEN and CDR2 SYDVKM. This CDR3 contains 12 residues. Between the trimmed V and J ends, which lost 3 bases and 3 bases, there was a span of 6 bases. CDR3 in amino acids: CASSFGHYEQYF. DNA of the CDR3: TGTGCCAGCAGTTTTGGACACTACGAGCAGTACTTC.

The rearrangement joins TRBV30 to TRBJ2-7; D is unresolved. Germline CDR1 GTSNPN, CDR2 SVGIG (reference sequence). The CDR3 is made up of 12 amino acids. V lost 0 bases and J lost 2, with 5 bases in between. The CDR3 DNA reads as TGTGCCTGGAGTGTATTTCCCTACGAGCAGTACTTC. Translating gives CAWSVFPYEQYF.

V and J are TRBV15 and TRBJ1-3; 9 bases fit TRBD1. The germline gives CDR1 LNHNV, CDR2 YYDKDF (reference sequence). V was pared by 2 bases and J by 4 bases, with 6 bases of the junction left unmatched. The CDR3 loop spans 16 amino acids. The CDR3: CATSRSLGTGGNTIYF. In DNA form, the CDR3 reads TGTGCCACCAGCAGAAGCCTTGGGACAGGGGGAAACACCATATATTTT.

The V call is TRBV19, the J call TRBJ1-5; D possibly corresponds to TRBD1 (6 bases). CDR1 is LNHDA, CDR2 SQIVND, per germline (reference sequence). V was shortened by 5 bases and J by 8 bases, with 16 bases between the two germline ends. This CDR3 has 14 residues. The CDR3 protein is CASSFRDTDKPQHF. The CDR3 DNA follows: TGTGCCAGTAGTTTCCGGGACACCGATAAGCCCCAGCATTTT.

This rearrangement joins TRBV7-3 to TRBJ2-1; D not resolved. Germline assignment: CDR1 SGHTA and CDR2 FQGTGA. This CDR3 contains 12 residues. V was cut by 5 bases and J by 10 bases, with 12 bases left in between. The CDR3: CASSPGTPEQFF. The CDR3 nucleotides are TGTGCCAGCAGCCCAGGAACACCAGAGCAGTTCTTC.

V usage is TRBV27 and J usage is TRBJ2-2; possibly TRBD2 for D (6 bases). Between the trimmed V and J ends, which lost 3 bases and 3 bases, there was a span of 11 bases. The CDR3 has 15 amino acids. The V gene's germline CDR1 is MNHEY and CDR2 SMNVEV (reference sequence). The CDR3 here is CASSLRSGDTGELFF. CDR3 in DNA: TGTGCCAGCAGTTTGAGGTCGGGGGACACCGGGGAGCTGTTTTTT.

V gene TRBV25-1 combines with J gene TRBJ2-3, with 10 nucleotides matching TRBD2. J was trimmed by 4 bases and V by 4 bases; bases with no gene match: 11. The CDR3 sequence is 17 residues long. The germline CDR1 and CDR2 sequences are MGHDK and SYGVNS. As DNA, the CDR3 is TGTGCCAGCAGTGGAGTAGCGGGGGGCCCCACCTCAGATACGCAGTATTTT. Amino acid sequence: CASSGVAGGPTSDTQYF.

This clone was detected only a few times. CDR3 amino acids: CASSPGTGGFNEQFF. The CDR3 bases are TGTGCCAGCAGCCCCGGGACAGGGGGCTTTAATGAGCAGTTCTTC. The chain couples TRBV5-4 to TRBJ2-1, with 12 nucleotides matching TRBD1. The CDR3 extends over 15 amino acids. The ends lost 4 bases at V and 7 bases at J; junction bases unmatched: 6. Germline V gene sequence: CDR1 SGHNT, CDR2 YYREEE (reference sequence).

The chain carries TRBV5-1 and TRBJ1-3; 9 bases are a match to TRBD1. The junction had 2 bases not matched to a gene; V was cut back by 4 bases and J by 3 bases. Germline loops: CDR1 SGHRS, CDR2 YFSETQ. The CDR3 is 14 amino acids. The CDR3 spells CASSTDRGGNTIYF. The CDR3 region has the DNA TGCGCCAGCAGCACGGACAGGGGTGGAAACACCATATATTTT.

V and J are TRBV19 and TRBJ2-7, with D perhaps being TRBD1 or TRBD2 (5 bases each). V lost 4 bases to trimming and J lost 0 bases, with 13 bases between them. The CDR3 is 15 residues long. Germline CDR1 is LNHDA and CDR2 is SQIVND (reference sequence). The CDR3 loop is CASSTGRTSSYEQYF. The CDR3 nucleotides read TGTGCCAGTAGTACGGGACGGACGAGCTCCTACGAGCAGTACTTC.

The rearrangement joins TRBV3-1 (or the pseudogene TRBV3-2) to TRBJ1-3; 8 nucleotides align to TRBD1. The CDR3 is 15 residues long. The germline gives CDR1 LGHDT, CDR2 YNNKEL (reference sequence). Trimming took 5 bases from V and 2 from J; bases not matched to a gene: 5. The CDR3 is CASSLRQGTGNTIYF. Written as DNA, the CDR3 is TGTGCCAGCAGCTTACGACAGGGGACTGGAAACACCATATATTTT.

This clone was detected once. The rearrangement uses TRBV6-6 and TRBJ2-6; 9 bases fit TRBD1. V shed 5 bases, J shed 0 bases, and the junction held 5 bases outside the gene matches. CDR1 is MNHNY, CDR2 SVGAGI, per germline (reference sequence). This CDR3 has 17 residues. CDR3 coding DNA: TGTGCCAGCAGTCCGGGACAGGGATTCTCTGGGGCCAACGTCCTGACTTTC. Encoded protein: CASSPGQGFSGANVLTF.

This clone was picked up one time. The V call is TRBV5-4, the J call TRBJ2-5, with a weak D call TRBD1 (5 bases). The CDR3 extends over 14 amino acids. Trimming removed 7 bases at V and 5 bases at J, with 18 bases between. The V gene's germline CDR1 is SGHNT and CDR2 YYREEE (reference sequence). CDR3 loop: CASSVGRAKETQYF. CDR3 nucleotides: TGTGCCAGCTCTGTTGGCAGGGCGAAGGAGACCCAGTACTTC.

The CDR3 DNA follows: TGTGCTAGTGGTTTGACGACAGGGAGCTACGAGCAGTACTTC. Translating it yields CASGLTTGSYEQYF. The J gene is TRBJ2-7, the V gene TRBV12-5; the match to TRBD1 covers 7 bases. Trimming cost V 2 bases and J 3 bases; bases outside gene matches: 4. This CDR3 is built from 14 residues. The germline V gene has CDR1 LGHNT and CDR2 FRNRAP.

This chain uses TRBV28 with TRBJ1-2; 8 bases are shared with TRBD1. Germline V gives CDR1 MDHEN, CDR2 SYDVKM. The J segment lost 1 base and the V segment lost 8 bases, leaving 3 bases of the junction unmatched. CDR3 size: 13 residues. Written as DNA, the CDR3 is TGTGCCAGCTGGGACAGGAGTAACTATGGCTACACCTTC. Translating it yields CASWDRSNYGYTF.